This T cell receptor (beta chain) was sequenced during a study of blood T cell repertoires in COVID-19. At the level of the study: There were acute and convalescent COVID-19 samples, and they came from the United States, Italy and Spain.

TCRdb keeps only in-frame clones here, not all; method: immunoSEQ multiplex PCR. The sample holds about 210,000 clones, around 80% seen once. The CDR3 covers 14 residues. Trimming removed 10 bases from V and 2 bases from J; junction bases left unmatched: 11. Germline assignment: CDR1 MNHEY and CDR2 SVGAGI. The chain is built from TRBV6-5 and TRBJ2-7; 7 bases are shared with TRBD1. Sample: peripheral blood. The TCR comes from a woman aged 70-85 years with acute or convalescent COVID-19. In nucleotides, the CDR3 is TGTGCCACGCAGACTGGGCAGGGGGCCTACGAGCAGTACGTC. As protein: CATQTGQGAYEQYV.